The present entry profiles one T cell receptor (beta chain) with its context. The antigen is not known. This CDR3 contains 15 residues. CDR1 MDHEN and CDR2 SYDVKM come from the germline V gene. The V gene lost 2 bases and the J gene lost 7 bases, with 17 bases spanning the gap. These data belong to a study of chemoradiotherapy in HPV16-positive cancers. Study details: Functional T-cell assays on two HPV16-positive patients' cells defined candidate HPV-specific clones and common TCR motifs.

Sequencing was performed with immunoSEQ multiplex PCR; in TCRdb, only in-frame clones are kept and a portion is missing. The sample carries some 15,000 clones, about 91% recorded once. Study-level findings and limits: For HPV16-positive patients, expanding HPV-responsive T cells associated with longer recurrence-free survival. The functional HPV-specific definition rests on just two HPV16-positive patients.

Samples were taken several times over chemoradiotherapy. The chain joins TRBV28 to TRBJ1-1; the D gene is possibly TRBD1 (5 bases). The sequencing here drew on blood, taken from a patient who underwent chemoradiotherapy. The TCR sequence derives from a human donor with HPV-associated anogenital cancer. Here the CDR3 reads CASSLRRLRGGEAFF. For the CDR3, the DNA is TGTGCCAGCAGTTTACGGAGATTAAGGGGTGGTGAAGCTTTCTTT.